This TCR beta chain was found in a study of T cell responses to AZD1222 COVID-19 vaccine. Study-level findings and limits: Seropositive at baseline were only 5 to 7 AZD1222 recipients. Unmutated variant regions are reportedly the target of nearly half of TCRs that are spike-specific.

Turning to this clone: The antigen remains undetermined.

Sequenced by immunoSEQ multiplex PCR; TCRdb stores in-frame clones only, minus some. The sample has some 61,000 clones; roughly 87% are singletons. Losses at the gene ends were 1 base for V and 0 bases for J; bases not matched to a gene: 4. This CDR3 comprises 16 residues. Per germline, CDR1 SGHTA and CDR2 FQGNSA. The receptor comes from an adult in good health. J is TRBJ2-5 and V is TRBV7-2, with 8 bases that match TRBD1. The sample consisted of peripheral blood, taken on day 0 of AZD1222 vaccination. The CDR3 here is CASSLDPDRDQETQYF. The DNA of the CDR3 is TGTGCCAGCAGCTTAGACCCGGACAGGGACCAAGAGACCCAGTACTTC.